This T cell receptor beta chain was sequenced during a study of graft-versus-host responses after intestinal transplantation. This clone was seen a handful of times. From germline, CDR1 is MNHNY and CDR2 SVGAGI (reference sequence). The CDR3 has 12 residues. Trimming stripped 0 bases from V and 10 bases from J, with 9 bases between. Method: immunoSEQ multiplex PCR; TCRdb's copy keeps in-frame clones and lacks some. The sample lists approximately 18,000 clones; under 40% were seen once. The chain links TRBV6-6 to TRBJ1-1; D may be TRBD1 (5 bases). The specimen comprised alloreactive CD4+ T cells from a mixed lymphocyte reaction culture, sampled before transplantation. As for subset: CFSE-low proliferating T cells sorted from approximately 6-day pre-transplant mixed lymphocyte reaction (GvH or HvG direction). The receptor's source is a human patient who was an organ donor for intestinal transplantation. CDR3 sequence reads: CASSYSGRVAFF. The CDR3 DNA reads TGTGCCAGCAGTTACTCGGGACGGGTAGCTTTCTTT.